The clone carrying this T cell receptor beta chain was picked up one time. This CDR3 spans 15 amino acids. Trimming shortened V by 0 bases and J by 3 bases, and 12 bases separated the two germline ends. Germline CDR1 MNHEY, CDR2 SVGAGI. Survey-level immunoSEQ sequencing profiled the TCR beta repertoire. Clones were sequenced by immunoSEQ multiplex PCR, and TCRdb holds only the in-frame ones, with some missing. The table includes nearly 70,000 clones, 93% detected once. Sequencing was carried out using PBMCs. The source of this sequence is a man aged 35-49 years with rheumatoid arthritis. The chain couples TRBV6-5 to TRBJ2-7, with D tentatively TRBD1 (6 bases). CDR3 in amino acids: CASSYSWTDLYEQYF. DNA of the CDR3: TGTGCCAGCAGTTACTCGTGGACAGACCTCTACGAGCAGTACTTC.